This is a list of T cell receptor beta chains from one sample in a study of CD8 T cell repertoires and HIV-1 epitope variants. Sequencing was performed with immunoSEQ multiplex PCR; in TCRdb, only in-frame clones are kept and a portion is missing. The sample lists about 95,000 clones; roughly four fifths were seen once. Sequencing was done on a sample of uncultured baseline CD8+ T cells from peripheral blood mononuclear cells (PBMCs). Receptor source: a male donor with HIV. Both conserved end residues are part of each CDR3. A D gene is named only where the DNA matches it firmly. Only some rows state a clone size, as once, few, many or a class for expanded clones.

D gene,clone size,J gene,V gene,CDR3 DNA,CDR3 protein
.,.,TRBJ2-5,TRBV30,TGTGCCTGGAGTGTCAATCTGCAAGAGACCCAGTACTTC,CAWSVNLQETQYF
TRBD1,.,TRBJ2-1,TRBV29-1,TGCAGCGGCGCAACCGGGACAGGGTCCTACAATGAGCAGTTCTTC,CSGATGTGSYNEQFF
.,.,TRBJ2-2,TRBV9,TGTGCCAGCAGCGTACTCGGAGCTCCCGGGGAGCTGTTTTTT,CASSVLGAPGELFF
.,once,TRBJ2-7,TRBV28,TGTGCCAGCAGTTTAGGTGGGGGCCCCTACGAGCAGTACTTC,CASSLGGGPYEQYF
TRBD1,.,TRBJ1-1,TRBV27,TGTGCCAGCAGTAAGCACAGGGGGAACACTGAAGCTTTCTTT,CASSKHRGNTEAFF
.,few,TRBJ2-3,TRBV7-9,TGTGCCAGCAGCTTGGCGACAGAGGATACGCAGTATTTT,CASSLATEDTQYF
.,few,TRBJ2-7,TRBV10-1,TGCGCCAGCAGTGAGAGTCCCTACGAGCAGTACTTC,CASSESPYEQYF
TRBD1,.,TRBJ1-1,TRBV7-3,TGTGCCAGCAGCCCAAGCCCACGTGGGACAGTCGGGAACACTGAAGCTTTCTTT,CASSPSPRGTVGNTEAFF
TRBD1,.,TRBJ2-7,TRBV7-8,TGTGCCAGCAGCTTAGGGGACAGGGGATACGAGCAGTACTTC,CASSLGDRGYEQYF
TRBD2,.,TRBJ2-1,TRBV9,TGTGCCAGCAGCGTAGATAGCGGGAGGACGAATGAGCAGTTCTTC,CASSVDSGRTNEQFF
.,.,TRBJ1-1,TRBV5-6,TGTGCCAGCAGTTACGACAGCGTGAACACTGAAGCTTTCTTT,CASSYDSVNTEAFF
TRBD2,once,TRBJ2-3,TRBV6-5,TGTGCCAGCAGTTACCGCGGGAGAGGGACAGATACGCAGTATTTT,CASSYRGRGTDTQYF
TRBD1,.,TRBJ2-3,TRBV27,TGTGCCAGCAGTTTGTCACAGGGGGGATGGGGGAAAGATACGCAGTATTTT,CASSLSQGGWGKDTQYF
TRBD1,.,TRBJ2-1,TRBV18,TGTGCCAGCTCATCGCTCTCCGGGACAGGACGCAATGAGCAGTTCTTC,CASSSLSGTGRNEQFF
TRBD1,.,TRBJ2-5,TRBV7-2,TGTGCCAGCAGCTTAGAACAGGGGTTCGGAGAGACCCAGTACTTC,CASSLEQGFGETQYF
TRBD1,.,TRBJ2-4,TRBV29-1,TGCAGCGTGACGACAGGGAACAAAAACATTCAGTACTTC,CSVTTGNKNIQYF
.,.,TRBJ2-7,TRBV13,TGTGCCAGCAGCTCTGACCGAAGGGCACCCTACGAGCAGTACTTC,CASSSDRRAPYEQYF
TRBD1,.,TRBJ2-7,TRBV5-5,TGTGCCAGCAGCTCCTTGACAGGGACCTACGAGCAGTACTTC,CASSSLTGTYEQYF
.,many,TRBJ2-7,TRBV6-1,TGTGCCAGCAGCGAGCATAACTCCTACGAGCAGTACTTC,CASSEHNSYEQYF
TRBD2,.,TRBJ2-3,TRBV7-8,TGTGCCAGCAGCTTAGGAAGACTAGCGGGAGCAGCAGATACGCAGTATTTT,CASSLGRLAGAADTQYF
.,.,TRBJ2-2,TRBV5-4,TGTGCCAGCAGCTTGGACAGGGAAGACACCGGGGAGCTGTTTTTT,CASSLDREDTGELFF
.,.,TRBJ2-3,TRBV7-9,TGTGCCAGCAGCTCCGTCGGGGGCAAGGCAGATACGCAGTATTTT,CASSSVGGKADTQYF
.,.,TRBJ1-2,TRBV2,TGTGCCAGCAGTGACGGGGCAGGGGCGATTGGCTACACCTTC,CASSDGAGAIGYTF
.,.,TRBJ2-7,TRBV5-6,TGTGCTATTTCTCTTGGCGGCAGCTCCTACGAGCAGTACTTC,CAISLGGSSYEQYF
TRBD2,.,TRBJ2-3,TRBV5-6,TGTGCCAGCAGCGCCTTGACTAGCGGGGGGCTCACAGATACGCAGTATTTT,CASSALTSGGLTDTQYF
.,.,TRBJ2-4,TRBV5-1,TGCGCCAGCAGCTTCGGACAGCGGCTAGCCAAAAACATTCAGTACTTC,CASSFGQRLAKNIQYF
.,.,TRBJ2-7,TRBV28,TGTGCCAGCAGAGGGAGTCCCTACGAGCAGTACTTC,CASRGSPYEQYF
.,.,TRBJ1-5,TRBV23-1,TGCGCCAGCAACAACCCTAGAGGGGCCGGGAGCAATCAGCCCCAGCATTTT,CASNNPRGAGSNQPQHF
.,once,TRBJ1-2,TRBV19,TGTGCCAGTAGTATGGGTAGACGGCCTGATGGTGGCTACACCTTC,CASSMGRRPDGGYTF
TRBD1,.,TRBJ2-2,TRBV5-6,TGTGCCAGCAGCTTGGGGGACAGGGAACTTCGGAACACCGGGGAGCTGTTTTTT,CASSLGDRELRNTGELFF
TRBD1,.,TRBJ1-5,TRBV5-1,TGCGCCAGCAGCTTTCTCGGGACAGACGATCAGCCCCAGCATTTT,CASSFLGTDDQPQHF
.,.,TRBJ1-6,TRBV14,TGTGCCAGCAGCCAAGACTTGGGGTTGGCTTCACCCCTCCACTTT,CASSQDLGLASPLHF
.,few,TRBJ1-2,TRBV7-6,TGTGCCAGCAGCTTGCAGGGTTCCTATGGCTACACCTTC,CASSLQGSYGYTF
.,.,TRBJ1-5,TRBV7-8,TGTGCCAGCAGCCCACGTGGACTGAGCAATCAGCCCCAGCATTTT,CASSPRGLSNQPQHF
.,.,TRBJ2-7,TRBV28,TGTGCCAGCAGTTTCGGCCAAGCCTACGAGCAGTACTTC,CASSFGQAYEQYF
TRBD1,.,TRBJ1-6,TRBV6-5,TGTGCCAGCAGTATGACAGGGGGTAATTCACCCCTCCACTTT,CASSMTGGNSPLHF
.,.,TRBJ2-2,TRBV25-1,TGTGCCAGCCATCTCACCGGGGAGCTGTTTTTT,CASHLTGELFF
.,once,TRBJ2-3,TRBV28,TGTGCCAGCAGTTTAGGGGTAAGGGGGGCGGATACGCAGTATTTT,CASSLGVRGADTQYF
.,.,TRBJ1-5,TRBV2,TGTGCCAGCAGCGCCGGCCTCTGGCAGCCCCAGCATTTT,CASSAGLWQPQHF
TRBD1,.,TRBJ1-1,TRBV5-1,TGCGCCAGCAGGAACAGGACAGGGGGTGGCACTAAAGCTTTCTTT,CASRNRTGGGTKAFF
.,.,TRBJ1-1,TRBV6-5,TGTGCCAGCAGTTACTCTATTCCCCTATCGTACACTGAAGCTTTCTTT,CASSYSIPLSYTEAFF
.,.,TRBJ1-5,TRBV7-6,TGTGCCAGCAGCCCAGGGGACCAATTAAATAGCAATCAGCCCCAGCATTTT,CASSPGDQLNSNQPQHF
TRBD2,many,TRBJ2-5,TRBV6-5,TGTGCCAGCAAGGCGGGAGGAGGTGGAGAGACCCAGTACTTC,CASKAGGGGETQYF
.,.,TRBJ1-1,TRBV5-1,TGCGCCAGCAGCTTGGCGCCGGGAAGGCTCACTGAAGCTTTCTTT,CASSLAPGRLTEAFF
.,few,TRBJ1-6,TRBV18,TGTGCCAGCTCCCCAGTAGGCGCGGCTCAAAATTCACCCCTCCACTTT,CASSPVGAAQNSPLHF
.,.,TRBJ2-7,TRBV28,TGTGCCAGCAGTTTGCAGGGGCTTGGGTACGAGCAGTACTTC,CASSLQGLGYEQYF
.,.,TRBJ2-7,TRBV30,TGTGCCTGGGGGTCCGGATCCAGAGGGGAGCAGTACTTC,CAWGSGSRGEQYF
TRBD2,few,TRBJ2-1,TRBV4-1,TGCGCCAGCAGCCAAAGTCCGGGAGGACATGAGCAGTTCTTC,CASSQSPGGHEQFF
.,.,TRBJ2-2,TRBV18,TGTGCCAGCTCACCGCGAGGGGCCGACACCGGGGAGCTGTTTTTT,CASSPRGADTGELFF
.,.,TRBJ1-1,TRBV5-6,TGTGCCAGCAGCTTGACGGGACCGACTACAGGAGCTTTCTTT,CASSLTGPTTGAFF
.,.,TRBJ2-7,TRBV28,TGTGCCAGCAGCTTCTCTCCTCCGGGAGTAGTTGTGCAGTACTTC,CASSFSPPGVVVQYF
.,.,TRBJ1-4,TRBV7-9,TGTGCCAGCAGAGCAAGCCCAAAGAGCGATAATGAAAAACTGTTTTTT,CASRASPKSDNEKLFF
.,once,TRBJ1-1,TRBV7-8,TGTGCCAGCAGCTCCTCAGGGCTCACTGAAGCTTTCTTT,CASSSSGLTEAFF
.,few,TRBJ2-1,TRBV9,TGTGCCAGCAGCGTAGGGTCAGCCAATGAGCAGTTCTTC,CASSVGSANEQFF
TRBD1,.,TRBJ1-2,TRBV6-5,TGTGCCAGCAGTTACTCGATCCCCGGGACAGGGGGCGGCTACACCTTC,CASSYSIPGTGGGYTF
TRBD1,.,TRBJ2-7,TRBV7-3,TGTGCCAGCAGCTTATCGACAGGGGGGTACGAGCAGTACTTC,CASSLSTGGYEQYF
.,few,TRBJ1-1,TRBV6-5,TGTGCCAGCAGTTGGACCTTCGCCTTGAACACTGAAGCTTTCTTT,CASSWTFALNTEAFF
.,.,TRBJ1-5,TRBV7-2,TGTGCCAGCAGCTTAGTGGACAGCTCTTCGCCCCAGCATTTT,CASSLVDSSSPQHF
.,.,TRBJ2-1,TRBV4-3,TGCGCCAGCAGCCAAGATGTTGCTAGCATTTACAATGAGCAGTTCTTC,CASSQDVASIYNEQFF
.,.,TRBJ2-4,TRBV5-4,TGTGCCAGCAGCTTGTCAGGGGAAAACATTCAGTACTTC,CASSLSGENIQYF